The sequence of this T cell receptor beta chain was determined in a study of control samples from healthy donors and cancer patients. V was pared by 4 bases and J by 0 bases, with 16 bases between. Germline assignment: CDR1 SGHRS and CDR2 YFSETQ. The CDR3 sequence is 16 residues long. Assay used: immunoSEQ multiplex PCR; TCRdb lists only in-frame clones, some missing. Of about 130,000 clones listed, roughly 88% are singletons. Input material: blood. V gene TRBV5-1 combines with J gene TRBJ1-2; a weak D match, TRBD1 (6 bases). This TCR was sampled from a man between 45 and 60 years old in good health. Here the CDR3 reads CASSLGGSVANYGYTF. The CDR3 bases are TGCGCCAGCAGCCTAGGGGGGTCAGTAGCTAACTATGGCTACACCTTC.